Presented here are 29 T cell receptor beta chains from one specimen sequenced in a study of neurological immune-mediated disorders. TCRdb reprocessed the 5' RACE reads via MiXCR and lists one record per CDR3 protein. This table holds about 87,000 distinct CDR3 sequences, around 3.4% found once. Sequenced sample: PBMCs. These receptors originate from a woman in her forties or fifties with multiple sclerosis.

This clonotype has a count of ten or more. The rearrangement links TRBV5-1 to TRBJ2-7, with 9 positions matching TRBD2. Germline CDR1 is SGHRS and CDR2 is YFSETQ. V dropped 4 bases and J dropped 3; count of bases not matched to a gene: 11. This CDR3 spans 16 amino acids. The CDR3 region is CASSPLSGGTVYEQYF. In DNA form, the CDR3 reads TGCGCCAGCAGCCCCCTAAGCGGGGGGACAGTCTACGAGCAGTACTTC.

This clonotype was seen at least ten times. This chain uses TRBV29-1 with TRBJ2-7, with D perhaps TRBD1 (6 bases). The CDR3 contains 10 residues. Trimming took off 4 bases at V and 9 bases at J, with 10 bases between the two ends. Germline V lookup: CDR1 SQVTM, CDR2 ANQGSEA. Written as DNA, the CDR3 is TGCAGCGTTGCGGACAGTAGGCAGTACTTC. Amino acids: CSVADSRQYF.

This clonotype has at least ten counts. The chain carries TRBV7-2 and TRBJ1-2; 7 bases line up with TRBD1. The V segment lost 4 bases and the J segment 5 bases; nucleotides outside the gene matches: 7. From germline, CDR1 is SGHTA and CDR2 FQGNSA. The CDR3 is 14 residues long. The CDR3: CASSSGDSPYGYTF. For the CDR3, the DNA is TGTGCCAGCAGCTCCGGGGACAGCCCATATGGCTACACCTTC.

Ten or more counts support this clonotype. The chain recombines TRBV20-1 with TRBJ1-2, with D maybe TRBD1 (6 bases). This CDR3 comprises 12 residues. Trimming cost V 6 bases and J 7 bases, with 15 bases left between them. The germline gives CDR1 DFQATT, CDR2 SNEGSKA (reference sequence). The CDR3 DNA reads as TGCAGTGCCCCGAGGGGGGGCTCTGGCTACACCTTC. Its translation is CSAPRGGSGYTF.

This clonotype was counted many times. V usage is TRBV29-1 and J usage is TRBJ1-5, with a possible D match to TRBD1 (5 bases). V was cut by 4 bases and J by 4 bases, with 14 bases left in between. Germline assignment: CDR1 SQVTM and CDR2 ANQGSEA. The CDR3 length is 14 residues. CDR3 in amino acids: CSVGSTGENQPQHF. CDR3 bases: TGCAGCGTTGGGTCTACAGGAGAAAATCAGCCCCAGCATTTT.

This clonotype was detected many times. The gene calls are TRBV12-3 or TRBV12-4 and TRBJ1-2; D is ambiguous. The CDR3 is made up of 14 amino acids. Trimming pared 3 bases from V and 4 bases from J, leaving 12 bases between. Here the CDR3 reads CASSLDQITYGYTF. Written as DNA, the CDR3 is TGTGCCAGCAGTTTGGATCAGATTACCTATGGCTACACCTTC.

The sample holds many counts of this clonotype. V usage is TRBV9 and J usage is TRBJ2-7, with D possibly being TRBD1 or TRBD2 (5 bases each). Germline lookup yields CDR1 SGDLS and CDR2 YYNGEE. The CDR3 is made up of 14 amino acids. The ends were cut back, 0 bases at V and 0 bases at J, with 7 bases in the middle. CDR3 protein: CASSVGGDSYEQYF. CDR3 in DNA: TGTGCCAGCAGCGTAGGAGGGGACTCCTACGAGCAGTACTTC.

In this sample, this clonotype turned up many times. CDR3 nucleotide sequence: TGTGCCATCAGAACTAGCGGGGGGGCTGGCGAGCAGTACTTC. It codes for CAIRTSGGAGEQYF. The rearrangement links TRBV10-3 to TRBJ2-7; 13 nucleotides line up with TRBD2. The CDR3 extends over 14 amino acids. Germline CDR1 is ENHRY and CDR2 is SYGVKD. V gave up 6 bases and J gave up 6 bases; unmatched junction bases: 5.

In this sample, this clonotype turned up many times. J is TRBJ1-2 and V is TRBV20-1; D unclear. Deletions cut 3 bases from V and 8 bases from J, with 10 bases between. The germline V gene encodes CDR1 DFQATT and CDR2 SNEGSKA (reference sequence). This CDR3 has 11 residues. CDR3 sequence: CSARGDGGYTF. The CDR3 region has the DNA TGCAGTGCTAGGGGAGACGGGGGCTACACCTTC.

Ten or more counts support this clonotype. This chain uses TRBV14 with TRBJ2-1, with 7 positions matching TRBD1. This CDR3 is 12 amino acids long. J lost 3 bases, V lost 8 bases, and 1 base had no gene match. Germline V gives CDR1 SGHDN, CDR2 FVKESK. DNA of the CDR3: TGTGCCAGCGGACAGGTCTACAATGAGCAGTTCTTC. Translating it yields CASGQVYNEQFF.

This clonotype was detected many times. The rearrangement uses TRBV20-1 and TRBJ1-5; D is uncertain. Trimming stripped 2 bases from V and 3 bases from J, with 8 bases between. Germline lookup yields CDR1 DFQATT and CDR2 SNEGSKA (reference sequence). The CDR3 length is 13 residues. The CDR3, as DNA: TGCAGTGCTAGAATCCGGACCAATCAGCCCCAGCATTTT. It encodes CSARIRTNQPQHF.

In its sample, this clonotype was seen many times. The gene calls are TRBV4-3 and TRBJ2-7; unclear D gene. Trimming took off 0 bases at V and 2 bases at J, with 11 bases between the two ends. The CDR3 runs 15 residues. Germline V lookup: CDR1 LGHNA, CDR2 YSLEER. The CDR3 reads CASSQDPMPTYEQYF. CDR3 in DNA: TGCGCCAGCAGCCAAGATCCTATGCCTACCTACGAGCAGTACTTC.

This clonotype was counted ten times or more. The V call is TRBV12-3 or TRBV12-4, the J call TRBJ2-7; 9 nucleotides match TRBD1. The CDR3 is made up of 13 amino acids. Unmatched junction bases numbered 4, after V lost 3 bases and J lost 7 bases. Here the CDR3 reads CASSFGDRVEQYF. DNA of the CDR3: TGTGCCAGCAGTTTCGGGGACAGGGTAGAGCAGTACTTC.

This clonotype came up many times. The genes are TRBV5-1 and TRBJ2-5, with 8 bases matching TRBD2. Germline V gene data show CDR1 as SGHRS and CDR2 as YFSETQ. This CDR3 comprises 17 residues. J was trimmed by 1 base and V by 1 base; bases with no gene match: 9. The CDR3 DNA reads TGCGCCAGCAGCTTGATCCGATTAGCGGGGATCCAAGAGACCCAGTACTTC. Protein: CASSLIRLAGIQETQYF.

This clonotype was observed at least ten times. The gene calls are TRBV5-1 and TRBJ1-2; TRBD1 matches at 7 bases. Germline V lookup: CDR1 SGHRS, CDR2 YFSETQ. The CDR3 spans 13 residues. J was trimmed by 3 bases and V by 3 bases; bases with no gene match: 2. The CDR3 coding sequence is TGCGCCAGCAGCTCGGGGACAGACTATGGCTACACCTTC. As protein: CASSSGTDYGYTF.

Note on this clonotype: The junction does not match germline at one end; this may be a read error. The rearrangement uses TRBV12-3 or TRBV12-4 and TRBJ1-2; TRBD1 is a possible D gene (5 bases). The CDR3 spans 12 residues. The CDR3 DNA sequence: TGTGACAGCAGTACCCAGGGTTATGGCTACACCTTC. It codes for CDSSTQGYGYTF.

This clonotype was found many times. The chain is built from TRBV20-1 and TRBJ2-2, with TRBD1 identical over 7 bases. V lost 5 bases, J lost 7 bases, and 10 bases stayed unmatched. This CDR3 is 14 amino acids long. Germline values: CDR1 DFQATT, CDR2 SNEGSKA (reference sequence). CDR3 sequence (DNA): TGCAGTGCTCGCCGACAGGGAAGGGACGGGGAGCTGTTTTTT. Translating it yields CSARRQGRDGELFF.

This clonotype was seen many times. The rearrangement uses TRBV7-2 and TRBJ2-5, with D tentatively TRBD2 (7 bases). The CDR3 loop spans 16 amino acids. The ends were cut back, 3 bases at V and 4 bases at J, with 18 bases in the middle. Germline V gene data show CDR1 as SGHTA and CDR2 as FQGNSA. DNA for the CDR3: TGTGCCAGCAGCTTGGGTCTGGGGGGGCTGTTAGAGACCCAGTACTTC. Its protein product is CASSLGLGGLLETQYF.

On this clonotype: One base away lies a much larger clone, so this may be a sequencing read error. The gene calls are TRBV20-1 and TRBJ1-1; 7 positions match TRBD1. J gave up 0 bases and V 7 bases, and 5 bases lay outside the gene matches. This CDR3 spans 13 amino acids. CDR1 DFQATT and CDR2 SNEGSKA come from the germline V gene (reference sequence). This chain's CDR3 is CSDFDRVNTEAFF. CDR3 nucleotide sequence: TGCAGTGACTTCGACAGGGTGAACACTGAAGCTTTCTTT.

This clonotype was counted many times. The J gene is TRBJ2-7, the V gene TRBV5-1, with D possibly matching TRBD2 (5 bases). CDR1 SGHRS and CDR2 YFSETQ come from the germline V gene. V was trimmed by 0 bases and J by 0 bases, leaving 10 bases between them. This CDR3 is built from 15 residues. CDR3 loop: CASSLVSRASYEQYF. CDR3 bases: TGCGCCAGCAGCTTGGTTTCGCGGGCCTCCTACGAGCAGTACTTC.

The chain is built from TRBV6-5 and TRBJ2-3; tentatively, D is TRBD2 (6 bases). The CDR3 covers 13 residues. V lost 5 bases and J lost 2, with 8 bases in between. The germline V gene encodes CDR1 MNHEY and CDR2 SVGAGI. This chain's CDR3 is CASSGDFTDTQYF. DNA of the CDR3: TGTGCCAGCAGTGGGGACTTCACAGATACGCAGTATTTT.

The J gene is TRBJ1-6, the V gene TRBV19, with 7 bases matching TRBD1. With V trimmed by 5 bases and J by 5 bases, 9 bases remained unmatched. CDR1 is LNHDA, CDR2 SQIVND, per germline (reference sequence). CDR3 length equals 16 residues. The CDR3 bases are TGTGCCAGTAGTGTACCCGGGACAGCGGATAATTCACCCCTCCACTTT. Translation gives CASSVPGTADNSPLHF.

The sample holds many counts of this clonotype. V gene TRBV10-3 combines with J gene TRBJ1-2; D ambiguous. Germline V gives CDR1 ENHRY, CDR2 SYGVKD. This CDR3 comprises 14 residues. The germline V and J ends were trimmed by 8 bases and 7 bases, with 20 bases remaining between them. CDR3 DNA: TGTGCCATCTTCGTCGGCAACATCGACGCTGGCTACACCTTC. Translation: CAIFVGNIDAGYTF.

This clonotype was seen ten or more times. The chain uses TRBV20-1 and TRBJ1-2; TRBD1 matches at 7 bases. CDR3 length equals 14 residues. Germline V gene sequence: CDR1 DFQATT, CDR2 SNEGSKA (reference sequence). With 6 bases clipped from V and 6 bases from J, the junction kept 13 bases outside the gene matches. The CDR3 reads CSATLPGQPNGYTF. For the CDR3, the DNA is TGCAGTGCAACTCTTCCGGGACAGCCCAATGGCTACACCTTC.

At least ten counts were recorded for this clonotype. V gene TRBV7-2 combines with J gene TRBJ1-4; 8 bases match TRBD1. V lost 2 bases to trimming and J lost 0 bases; unmatched junction nucleotides: 8. This CDR3 region has 18 residues. Germline V gene sequence: CDR1 SGHTA, CDR2 FQGNSA. Here the CDR3 DNA reads TGTGCCAGCAGCTTACATCAGGGGGCCATTGCAACTAATGAAAAACTGTTTTTT. Translated: CASSLHQGAIATNEKLFF. The full variable domain, completed using reference TRBV7-2 and TRBJ1-4, is GAGVSQSPSNKVTEKGKDVELRCDPISGHTALYWYRQSLGQGLEFLIYFQGNSAPDKSGLPSDRFSAERTGGSVSTLTIQRTQQEDSAVYLCASSLHQGAIATNEKLFFGSGTQLSVL.

This clonotype was seen many times. The chain combines TRBV3-1 with TRBJ2-7; unclear D gene. The CDR3 loop spans 13 amino acids. Per germline, CDR1 LGHDT and CDR2 YNNKEL (reference sequence). Between the trimmed V and J ends, which lost 6 bases and 5 bases, there was a span of 14 bases. CDR3 bases: TGTGCCAGCAGTCCTACCCATTCCCACGAGCAGTACTTC. Translation: CASSPTHSHEQYF.

This clonotype appeared many times. The CDR3 region has the DNA TGCGCCAGCAGCTTGGATGCTAGTGCCTACGAGCAGTACTTC. Residues: CASSLDASAYEQYF. The chain uses TRBV5-1 and TRBJ2-7, with no clear D. Germline CDR1 and CDR2: SGHRS and YFSETQ. The CDR3 totals 14 residues. Trimming pared 0 bases from V and 2 bases from J, leaving 9 bases between.

This clonotype has ten or more counts. The genes are TRBV5-5 and TRBJ2-1; D remains ambiguous. CDR1 is SGHKS, CDR2 YYEKEE, per germline (reference sequence). The V end was cut by 0 bases, the J end by 6 bases, with 13 bases between. This CDR3 spans 15 amino acids. The CDR3 is CASSLAWMGSNEQFF. Written as DNA, the CDR3 is TGTGCCAGCAGCTTGGCCTGGATGGGAAGCAATGAGCAGTTCTTC.

This clonotype was seen repeatedly, ten times or more. The V and J genes are TRBV6-2 or TRBV6-3 and TRBJ1-6; 8 positions match TRBD1. CDR3 length: 16 amino acids. Germline CDR1 reads MNHEY; CDR2 reads SVGEGT. The trim removed 2 bases at V and 8 bases at J, leaving 8 bases unmatched. CDR3 nucleotides: TGTGCCAGCAGTTACGAGGCAGGGGGCGCGGATTCACCCCTCCACTTT. As protein: CASSYEAGGADSPLHF.